This T cell receptor beta chain appears in the sequencing data of a study of CD8 T cells in ankylosing spondylitis. General study results and limits: Disease-linked clones displayed a CD8+ phenotype and appeared relatively rarely in peripheral blood. In reactive arthritis synovial fluid and blood, some motif variants had been reported before. Reported data indicate significant enrichment of disease-linked clones within matched ankylosing spondylitis synovial fluid. Blood from ankylosing spondylitis patients appeared to carry a characteristic roughly 8-variant TCR beta motif.

Worth noting for this clonotype: Its antigen is not known.

Quantitative molecular-barcoded 5'-RACE generated the TCR beta libraries. TCRdb recomputed calls from the 5' RACE reads with MiXCR, one row per CDR3 protein. Here the sample spans roughly 300,000 distinct CDR3 sequences, 8% being singletons. The V gene's germline CDR1 is MNHEY and CDR2 SVGEGT. Trimming took off 0 bases at V and 2 bases at J, with 8 bases between the two ends. The CDR3 length is 16 residues. The clonotype was recovered from a male donor with ankylosing spondylitis. Sequenced sample: blood, either unsorted or a sorted T cell fraction (not recorded which). V gene TRBV6-2 or TRBV6-3 combines with J gene TRBJ1-6; no definite D call. CDR3 in amino acids: CASSYSSGTYNSPLHF. The DNA for the CDR3 is TGTGCCAGCAGTTACTCGAGCGGGACCTATAATTCACCCCTCCACTTT.